The entry that follows covers one T cell receptor (beta chain) sequence. This sample was included in a study of control samples from healthy donors and cancer patients. Only in-frame clones appear in the TCRdb table, and some are missing; sequencing was by immunoSEQ multiplex PCR. The table shows over 150,000 clones, with about 92% occurring only once. The CDR3 loop spans 12 amino acids. Germline V CDR1 and CDR2: SQVTM, ANQGSEA. Deletions cut 4 bases from V and 5 bases from J, with 11 bases between. Sequencing was carried out using blood. The receptor comes from a young man in good health. J is TRBJ1-1 and V is TRBV29-1; perhaps TRBD1 as D (5 bases). The CDR3 nucleotides are TGCAGCGTTGGGGGGTCTAAGACTGAAGCTTTCTTT. Translating gives CSVGGSKTEAFF.